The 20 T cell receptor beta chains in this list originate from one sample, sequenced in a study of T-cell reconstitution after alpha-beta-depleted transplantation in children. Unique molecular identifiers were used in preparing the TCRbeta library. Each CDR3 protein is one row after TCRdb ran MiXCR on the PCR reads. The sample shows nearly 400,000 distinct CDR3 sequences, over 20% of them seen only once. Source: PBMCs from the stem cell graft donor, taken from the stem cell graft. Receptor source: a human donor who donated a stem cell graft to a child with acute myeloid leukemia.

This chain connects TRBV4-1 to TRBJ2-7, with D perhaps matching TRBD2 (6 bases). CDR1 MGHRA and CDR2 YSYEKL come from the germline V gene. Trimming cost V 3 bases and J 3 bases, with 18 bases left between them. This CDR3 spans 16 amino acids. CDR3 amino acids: CASSHPMTRRGYEQYF. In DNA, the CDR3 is TGCGCCAGCAGCCACCCAATGACTAGAAGGGGCTACGAGCAGTACTTC.

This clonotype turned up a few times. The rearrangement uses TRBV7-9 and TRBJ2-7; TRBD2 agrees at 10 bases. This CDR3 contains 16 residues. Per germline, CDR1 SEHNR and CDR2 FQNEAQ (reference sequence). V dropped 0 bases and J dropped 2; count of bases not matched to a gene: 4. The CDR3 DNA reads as TGTGCCAGCAGCTTAGCGCTAGCGGGAGATGCCTACGAGCAGTACTTC. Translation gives CASSLALAGDAYEQYF.

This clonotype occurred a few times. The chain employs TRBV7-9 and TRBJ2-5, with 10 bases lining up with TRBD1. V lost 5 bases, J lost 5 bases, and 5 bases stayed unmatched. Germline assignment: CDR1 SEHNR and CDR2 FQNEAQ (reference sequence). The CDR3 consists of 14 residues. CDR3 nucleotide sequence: TGTGCCAGCAGCACGGGACAGGGGCCCGAGACCCAGTACTTC. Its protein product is CASSTGQGPETQYF.

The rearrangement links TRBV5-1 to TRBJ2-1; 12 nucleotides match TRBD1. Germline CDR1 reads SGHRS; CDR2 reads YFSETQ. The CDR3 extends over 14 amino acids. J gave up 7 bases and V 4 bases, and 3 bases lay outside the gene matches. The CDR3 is CASSGGQGANEQFF. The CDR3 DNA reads TGCGCCAGCAGCGGGGGACAGGGGGCGAATGAGCAGTTCTTC.

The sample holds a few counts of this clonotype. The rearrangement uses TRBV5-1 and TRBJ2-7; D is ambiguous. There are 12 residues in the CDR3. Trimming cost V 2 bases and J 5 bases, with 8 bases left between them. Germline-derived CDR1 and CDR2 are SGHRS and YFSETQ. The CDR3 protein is CASSFGRNEQYF. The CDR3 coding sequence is TGCGCCAGCAGCTTCGGGCGCAACGAGCAGTACTTC.

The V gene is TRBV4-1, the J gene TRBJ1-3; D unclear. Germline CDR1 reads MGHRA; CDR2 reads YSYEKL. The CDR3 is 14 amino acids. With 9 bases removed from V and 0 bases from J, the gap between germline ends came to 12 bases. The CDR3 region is CASSNGDSGNTIYF. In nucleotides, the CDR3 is TGCGCCAGTTCAAACGGGGACTCTGGAAACACCATATATTTT.

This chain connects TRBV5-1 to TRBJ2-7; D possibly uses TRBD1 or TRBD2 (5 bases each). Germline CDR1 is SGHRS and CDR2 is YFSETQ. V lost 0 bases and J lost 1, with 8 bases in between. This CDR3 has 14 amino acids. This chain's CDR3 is CASSLEWGSYEQYF. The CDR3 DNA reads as TGCGCCAGCAGCTTGGAGTGGGGGTCCTACGAGCAGTACTTC.

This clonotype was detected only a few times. The CDR3 nucleotides are TGTGCCAGCGCGACAGGGGGGACAGAGACCCAGTACTTC. Its translation: CASATGGTETQYF. This rearrangement joins TRBV7-9 to TRBJ2-5, with 9 nucleotides matching TRBD1. There are 13 residues in the CDR3. Germline V gives CDR1 SEHNR, CDR2 FQNEAQ (reference sequence). The trim removed 8 bases at V and 4 bases at J, leaving 5 bases unmatched.

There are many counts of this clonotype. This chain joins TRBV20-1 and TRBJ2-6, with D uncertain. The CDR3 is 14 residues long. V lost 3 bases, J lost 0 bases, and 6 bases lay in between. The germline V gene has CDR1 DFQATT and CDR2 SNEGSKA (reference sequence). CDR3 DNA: TGCAGTGCTAGCCCTCCCTCTGGGGCCAACGTCCTGACTTTC. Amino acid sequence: CSASPPSGANVLTF.

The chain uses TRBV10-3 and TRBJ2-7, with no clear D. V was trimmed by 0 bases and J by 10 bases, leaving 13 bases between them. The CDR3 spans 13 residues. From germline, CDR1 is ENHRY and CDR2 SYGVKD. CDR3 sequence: CAISESPRAVQYF. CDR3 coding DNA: TGTGCCATCAGTGAGTCCCCCCGGGCGGTACAGTACTTC.

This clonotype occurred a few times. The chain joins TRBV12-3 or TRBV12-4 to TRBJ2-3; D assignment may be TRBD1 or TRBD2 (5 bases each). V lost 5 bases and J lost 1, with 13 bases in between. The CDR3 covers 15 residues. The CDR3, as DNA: TGTGCCAGCAGTAGAGGGACCTCGGGCACAGATACGCAGTATTTT. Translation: CASSRGTSGTDTQYF.

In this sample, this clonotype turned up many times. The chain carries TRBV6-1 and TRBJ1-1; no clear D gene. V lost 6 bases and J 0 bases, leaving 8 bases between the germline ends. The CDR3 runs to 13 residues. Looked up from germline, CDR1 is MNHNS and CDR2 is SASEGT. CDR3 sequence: CASSPPMNTEAFF. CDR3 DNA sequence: TGTGCCAGCAGCCCCCCCATGAACACTGAAGCTTTCTTT.

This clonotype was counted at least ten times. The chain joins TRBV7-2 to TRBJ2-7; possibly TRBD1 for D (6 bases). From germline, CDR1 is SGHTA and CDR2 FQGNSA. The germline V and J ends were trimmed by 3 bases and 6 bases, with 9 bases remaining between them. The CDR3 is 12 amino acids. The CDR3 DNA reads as TGTGCCAGCAGCTTGGGGGCGCGCGAGCAGTACTTC. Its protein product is CASSLGAREQYF.

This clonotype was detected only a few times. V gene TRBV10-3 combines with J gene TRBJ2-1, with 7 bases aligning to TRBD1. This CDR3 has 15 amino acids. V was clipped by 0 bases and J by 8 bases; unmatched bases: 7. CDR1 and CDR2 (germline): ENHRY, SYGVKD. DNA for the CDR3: TGTGCCATCAGTGAGTCAGGGGGCAGGGCCGATGAGCAGTTCTTC. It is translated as CAISESGGRADEQFF.

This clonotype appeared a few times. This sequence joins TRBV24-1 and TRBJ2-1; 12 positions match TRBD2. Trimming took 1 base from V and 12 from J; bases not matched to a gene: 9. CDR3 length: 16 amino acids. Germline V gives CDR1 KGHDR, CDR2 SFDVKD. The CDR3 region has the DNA TGTGCCACCAGTGATTTCCGACTAGCGGGGGAGACGGGGCAGTTCTTC. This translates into CATSDFRLAGETGQFF.

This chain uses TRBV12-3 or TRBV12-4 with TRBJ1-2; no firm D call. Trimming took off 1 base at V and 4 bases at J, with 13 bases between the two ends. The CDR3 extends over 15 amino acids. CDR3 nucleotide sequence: TGTGCCAGCAGTTTAGGTCTCGGCGCAGGCTATGGCTACACCTTC. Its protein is CASSLGLGAGYGYTF.

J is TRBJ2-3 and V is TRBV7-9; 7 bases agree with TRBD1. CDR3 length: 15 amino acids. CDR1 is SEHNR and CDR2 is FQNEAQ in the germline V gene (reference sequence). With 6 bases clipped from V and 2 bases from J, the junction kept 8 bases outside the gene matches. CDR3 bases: TGTGCCAGCAGTTTCGCAGGGGGACCCACAGATACGCAGTATTTT. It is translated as CASSFAGGPTDTQYF. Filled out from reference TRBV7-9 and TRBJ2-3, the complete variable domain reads DTGVSQNPRHKITKRGQNVTFRCDPISEHNRLYWYRQTLGQGPEFLTYFQNEAQLEKSRLLSDRFSAERPKGSFSTLEIQRTEQGDSAMYLCASSFAGGPTDTQYFGPGTRLTVL.

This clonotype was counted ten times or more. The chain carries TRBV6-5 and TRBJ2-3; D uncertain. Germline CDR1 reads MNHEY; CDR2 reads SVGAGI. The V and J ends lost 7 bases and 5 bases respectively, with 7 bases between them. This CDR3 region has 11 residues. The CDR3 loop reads CASNGRDTQYF. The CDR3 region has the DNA TGTGCCAGCAACGGAAGAGATACGCAGTATTTT.

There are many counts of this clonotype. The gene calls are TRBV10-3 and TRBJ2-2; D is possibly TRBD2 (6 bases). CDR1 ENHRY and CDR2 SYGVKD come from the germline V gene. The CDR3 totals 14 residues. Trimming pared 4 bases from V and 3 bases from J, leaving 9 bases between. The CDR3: CAISAGTYTGELFF. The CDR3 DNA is TGTGCCATCAGTGCTGGGACTTACACCGGGGAGCTGTTTTTT.

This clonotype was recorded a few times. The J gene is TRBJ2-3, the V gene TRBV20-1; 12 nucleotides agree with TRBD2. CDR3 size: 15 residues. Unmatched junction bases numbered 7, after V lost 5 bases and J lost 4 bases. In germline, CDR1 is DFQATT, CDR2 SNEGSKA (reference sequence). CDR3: CSAPTSGRWADTQYF. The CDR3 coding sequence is TGCAGTGCTCCGACTAGCGGGAGATGGGCAGATACGCAGTATTTT.